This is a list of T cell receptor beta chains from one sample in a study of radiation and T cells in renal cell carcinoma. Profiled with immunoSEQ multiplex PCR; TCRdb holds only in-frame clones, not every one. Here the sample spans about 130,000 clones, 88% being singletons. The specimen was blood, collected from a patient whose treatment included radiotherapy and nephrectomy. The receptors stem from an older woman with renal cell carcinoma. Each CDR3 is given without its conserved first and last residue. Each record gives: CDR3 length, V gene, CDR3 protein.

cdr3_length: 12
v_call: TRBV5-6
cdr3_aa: ASSLGTGVYEQY

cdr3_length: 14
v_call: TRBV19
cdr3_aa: ASSTDRVSEGNTIY

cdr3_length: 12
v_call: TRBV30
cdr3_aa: ASQGRGAYNEQF

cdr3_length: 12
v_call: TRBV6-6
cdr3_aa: ASRKGGYSTEAF

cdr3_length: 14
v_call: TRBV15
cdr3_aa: ATSRPRGASTDTQY

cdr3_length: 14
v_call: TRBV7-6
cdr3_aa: ASSTQRGWDTGELF

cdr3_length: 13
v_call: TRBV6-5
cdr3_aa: ASSYSSKGNTEAF

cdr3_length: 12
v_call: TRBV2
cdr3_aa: ASSVSPEGQPQH

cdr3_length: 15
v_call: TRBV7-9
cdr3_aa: ASSLGSGSRNQETQY

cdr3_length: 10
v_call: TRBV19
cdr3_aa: ASSGRDGGAF

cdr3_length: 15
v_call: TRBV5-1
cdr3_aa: ASSLREQRSSYNEQF

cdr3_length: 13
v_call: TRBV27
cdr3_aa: ASSYQQVRNSPLH

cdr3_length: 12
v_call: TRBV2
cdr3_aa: ASAREGPTGELF

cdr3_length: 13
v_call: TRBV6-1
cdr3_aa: ASSESTGAGTEAF

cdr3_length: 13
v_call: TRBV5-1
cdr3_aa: ASSLAAVAGYEQY

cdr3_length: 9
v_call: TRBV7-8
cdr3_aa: ASSFPGELF

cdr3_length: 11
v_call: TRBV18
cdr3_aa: ASSGTYTDTQY

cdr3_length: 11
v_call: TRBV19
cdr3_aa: ASHSGRNTEAF

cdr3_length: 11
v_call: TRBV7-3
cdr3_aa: ASSVGGPSPLH

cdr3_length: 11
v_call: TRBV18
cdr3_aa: ASSSTANTEAF

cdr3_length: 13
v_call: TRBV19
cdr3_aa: ASSIGQGRKETQY

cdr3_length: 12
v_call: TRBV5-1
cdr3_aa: ASSQGEGNSPLH

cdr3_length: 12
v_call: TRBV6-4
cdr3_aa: ASSHGTSNGELF

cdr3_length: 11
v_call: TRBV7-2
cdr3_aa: ASSLDLNTEAF

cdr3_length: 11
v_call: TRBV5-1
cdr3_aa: ASFLGGGNEAF

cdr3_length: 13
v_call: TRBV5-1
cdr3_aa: ASSRAGPTGETQY

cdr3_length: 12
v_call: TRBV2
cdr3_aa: ASSDGGAGEKLF

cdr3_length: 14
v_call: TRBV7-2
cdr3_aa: ASSYGRSSGANVLT

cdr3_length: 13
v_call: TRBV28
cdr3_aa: ASRGGGAGISPLH

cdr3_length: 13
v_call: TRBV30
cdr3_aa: AWTLAGGNVNEQF

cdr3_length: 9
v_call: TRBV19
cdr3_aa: ASGWGHGYT

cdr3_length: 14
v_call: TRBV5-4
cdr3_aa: ASSLDGDSRFYEQY

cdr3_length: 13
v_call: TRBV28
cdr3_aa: ASSSAGQGNYGYT

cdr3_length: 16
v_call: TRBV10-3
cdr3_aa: AISDDTRGLTAQETQY

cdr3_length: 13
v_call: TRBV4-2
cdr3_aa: ASSQPRTGGTEAF

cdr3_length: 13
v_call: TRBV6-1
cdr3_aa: ASSVTGGGNQPQH

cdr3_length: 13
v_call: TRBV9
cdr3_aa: ASSAFLAGTETQY

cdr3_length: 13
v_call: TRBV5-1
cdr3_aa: ASSLNTDSGNTIY

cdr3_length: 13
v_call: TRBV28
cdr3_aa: ASSSLAGLQETQY

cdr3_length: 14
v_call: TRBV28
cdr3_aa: ASTRRGGRDTGELF

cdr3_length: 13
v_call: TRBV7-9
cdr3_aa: ASSLAGSYTDTQY

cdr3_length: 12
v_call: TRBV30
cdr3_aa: AWSAPGPNQPQH

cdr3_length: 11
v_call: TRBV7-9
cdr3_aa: ASSTAGGEGYT

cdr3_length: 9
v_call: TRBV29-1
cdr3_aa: SVDSEGKLF

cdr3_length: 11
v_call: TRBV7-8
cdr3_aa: ASSLSGDQPQH

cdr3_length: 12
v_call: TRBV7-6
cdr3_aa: ASSLARDFYEQY

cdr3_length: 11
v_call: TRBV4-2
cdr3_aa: ASRGQAIYGYT

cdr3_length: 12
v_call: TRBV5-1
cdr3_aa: ASSLSGQGTEAF

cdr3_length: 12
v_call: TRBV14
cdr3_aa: ASSQDRNNSPLH